What follows describes a single TCR beta chain. This entry belongs to a study of blood T cell repertoires in COVID-19. Study information: Material from acute and convalescent COVID-19 was sourced from the United States, Italy and Spain. Nucleic acid was either cDNA or gDNA, and it came from T cells, B-cell-depleted T cells, or PBMCs.

Assay used: immunoSEQ multiplex PCR; TCRdb lists only in-frame clones, some missing. This sample has 45,000 to 55,000 clones; 90% occur once, and the top ten carry 3.1%. CDR3 size: 14 residues. The V and J ends lost 0 bases and 1 base respectively, with 8 bases between them. Germline assignment: CDR1 SGHKS and CDR2 YYEKEE (reference sequence). This sequence joins TRBV5-5 and TRBJ2-7; D gene ambiguous. This TCR was recovered from a human donor in a cohort sampled during active COVID-19. The specimen was peripheral blood. CDR3 sequence reads: CASSLEQASYEQYF. CDR3 nucleotides: TGTGCCAGCAGCTTGGAGCAAGCTTCCTACGAGCAGTACTTC.